Following are 14 T cell receptor beta chains from one sample sequenced in a study of pediatric ulcerative colitis (dated by TCRdb to between 2019 and 2020). During colonoscopy, one to two rectal pinch biopsies were obtained for research purposes. Preparation of the library involved the immunoSEQ multiplex PCR assay. Entries here come from immuneACCESS through TCRdb and include only in-frame sequences with V and J called. Some clones fail to appear in such tables; in the studies checked, an unresolved V gene covers under half of the shortfall, and the cause of the remainder is unknown. Within this sample are 20,000 to 25,000 clones, with roughly two thirds of them counted one time only. The ten largest make up less than 20% of the sample. The source material was gut tissue. These receptors were taken from a boy younger than 18 with severe ulcerative colitis.

V usage is TRBV27 and J usage is TRBJ1-2; TRBD1 matches 8 bases. Germline trimming cut 3 bases from V and 6 bases from J; bases unmatched to any gene: 6. The CDR3 runs to 14 residues. Germline CDR1 and CDR2: MNHEY and SMNVEV (reference sequence). The CDR3 sequence is CASSFQGAGHGYTF. The CDR3 DNA reads as TGTGCCAGCAGTTTTCAGGGGGCAGGGCATGGCTACACCTTC.

The V call is TRBV29-1, the J call TRBJ2-1; D call uncertain. The length of the CDR3 is 10 residues. The ends were cut back, 4 bases at V and 10 bases at J, with 8 bases in the middle. Germline V CDR1 and CDR2: SQVTM, ANQGSEA. The CDR3, as DNA: TGCAGCGTTGCAGAAAGAGAGCAGTTCTTC. The encoded protein is CSVAEREQFF.

The V gene is TRBV30, the J gene TRBJ2-6, with D unresolved. The ends were cut back, 6 bases at V and 2 bases at J, with 8 bases in the middle. The CDR3 covers 13 residues. Germline V gene sequence: CDR1 GTSNPN, CDR2 SVGIG (reference sequence). The CDR3 region is CACASPGANVLTF. The CDR3 DNA sequence: TGTGCCTGCGCCTCCCCTGGGGCCAACGTCCTGACTTTC.

This chain joins TRBV7-6 and TRBJ2-5; a weak D match, TRBD1 (6 bases). Per the germline V gene, CDR1 is SGHVS and CDR2 is FNYEAQ. The ends were cut back, 5 bases at V and 5 bases at J, with 9 bases in the middle. The CDR3 has 12 residues. The CDR3 spells CASSERGETQYF. The CDR3 coding sequence is TGTGCCAGCAGCGAGAGGGGGGAGACCCAGTACTTC.

This clone appeared a few times. The chain combines TRBV28 with TRBJ1-2; tentative D call: TRBD1 (5 bases). The CDR3 is 13 residues long. Germline CDR1 reads MDHEN; CDR2 reads SYDVKM. V lost 2 bases, J lost 4 bases, and 8 bases lay in between. The CDR3 sequence: CASSLPRGYGYTF. CDR3 DNA sequence: TGTGCCAGCAGTTTACCTAGGGGCTATGGCTACACCTTC.

The rearrangement joins TRBV11-2 to TRBJ2-3; D is unresolved. The CDR3 loop spans 13 amino acids. The germline V gene has CDR1 SGHAT and CDR2 FQNNGV. Trimming removed 2 bases from V and 5 bases from J, with 8 bases in between. CDR3 sequence (DNA): TGTGCCAGCAGCTTAAGCACGATAGATACGCAGTATTTT. Protein: CASSLSTIDTQYF.

The chain carries TRBV9 and TRBJ2-5; D not resolved. CDR1 SGDLS and CDR2 YYNGEE come from the germline V gene. Trimming removed 3 bases from V and 5 bases from J, with 11 bases in between. This CDR3 region has 13 residues. CDR3: CASSESPRETQYF. The CDR3 DNA reads as TGTGCCAGCAGCGAGAGTCCGCGGGAGACCCAGTACTTC.

The chain uses TRBV5-1 and TRBJ2-1, with a weak D call TRBD1 (5 bases). Germline lookup yields CDR1 SGHRS and CDR2 YFSETQ. Trimming shortened V by 3 bases and J by 14 bases, and 12 bases separated the two germline ends. The length of the CDR3 is 11 residues. CDR3 nucleotide sequence: TGCGCCAGCAGCTCAGACAGATTTAAGTTCTTC. Its translation is CASSSDRFKFF.

The V gene is TRBV6-5, the J gene TRBJ2-5; D is unresolved. There are 10 residues in the CDR3. V lost 2 bases and J 14 bases, leaving 9 bases between the germline ends. In germline, CDR1 is MNHEY, CDR2 SVGAGI. The CDR3 bases are TGTGCCAGCAGTTACGCCCCCGAATACTTC. Encoded protein: CASSYAPEYF.

The rearrangement joins TRBV7-9 to TRBJ2-5; possible D gene TRBD1, 5 bases. Per germline, CDR1 SEHNR and CDR2 FQNEAQ (reference sequence). Trimming took 7 bases from V and 1 from J, leaving 16 bases between them. The CDR3 length is 15 residues. CDR3 amino acids: CASTQTRAPQETQYF. DNA for the CDR3: TGTGCCAGCACCCAAACCAGGGCACCCCAAGAGACCCAGTACTTC.

V usage is TRBV5-5 and J usage is TRBJ2-3; TRBD1 matches 9 bases. CDR1 SGHKS and CDR2 YYEKEE come from the germline V gene (reference sequence). The J segment lost 4 bases and the V segment lost 3 bases, leaving 6 bases of the junction unmatched. CDR3 length: 15 amino acids. The CDR3 sequence: CASSSGDRVADTQYF. The CDR3, as DNA: TGTGCCAGCAGCTCGGGGGACAGGGTAGCAGATACGCAGTATTTT.

This clone was observed a single time. In DNA, the CDR3 is TGTGCCAGCAGCTTGGCGACAGGGTTGTCAACTGAAGCTTTCTTT. It codes for CASSLATGLSTEAFF. This chain connects TRBV5-4 to TRBJ1-1, with 7 bases lining up with TRBD1. J gave up 5 bases and V 0 bases, and 7 bases lay outside the gene matches. Germline V gene lookup returns CDR1 SGHNT and CDR2 YYREEE (reference sequence). The CDR3 totals 15 residues.

The gene calls are TRBV2 and TRBJ2-1, with D hard to call. V was clipped by 5 bases and J by 11 bases, with 10 bases between them. Germline CDR1 is SNHLY and CDR2 is FYNNEI. The CDR3 has 11 amino acids. CDR3 amino acids: CASSTTPKQFF. The CDR3 DNA reads TGTGCCAGCAGTACGACCCCTAAGCAGTTCTTC.

The V gene is TRBV13, the J gene TRBJ1-4; the D gene is possibly TRBD1 (6 bases). With 2 bases removed from V and 6 bases from J, the gap between germline ends came to 10 bases. Germline CDR1 and CDR2: PRHDT and FYEKMQ (reference sequence). The CDR3 is 14 residues long. Written as DNA, the CDR3 is TGTGCCAGCAGCTTAAGGGGGGTCGATGAAAAACTGTTTTTT. Translated, it gives CASSLRGVDEKLFF.